The clone carrying this TCR beta chain has only a few counts. The antigen is not known. Using CD45RO/CCR7/CD25/CD127/CD95/CD27, CD4+ naive, central memory, regulatory and stem cell-like memory cells were sorted. With V trimmed by 5 bases and J by 0 bases, 2 bases remained unmatched. CDR1 SEHNR and CDR2 FQNEAQ come from the germline V gene (reference sequence). The CDR3 extends over 14 amino acids. This specimen belongs to a study of beta chain features in type 1 diabetes. The wider study: There were 90 million to 110 million sorted cells examined across all samples. Study conclusions and caveats: In these data, an HLA type influence on TCRB rearrangement remained unresolved. For cells with high TCR expression, cDNA sequencing could yield over-representation.

The whole isolated RNA underwent reverse transcription, so sequencing captured expressed TCRB transcripts. Profiled with immunoSEQ multiplex PCR; TCRdb holds only in-frame clones, not every one. Of 300,000 to 450,000 clones listed, roughly 21% are singletons. The clonotype comes from a woman younger than 30 in good health. This chain joins TRBV7-9 and TRBJ1-1; 8 bases are shared with TRBD1. Input material: naive CD4+ T cells from blood. CDR3 nucleotide sequence: TGTGCCAGCAGCGCGGGACAGGTGAACACTGAAGCTTTCTTT. It is translated as CASSAGQVNTEAFF. The full variable domain, its missing parts supplied by reference TRBV7-9 and TRBJ1-1, is DTGVSQNPRHKITKRGQNVTFRCDPISEHNRLYWYRQTLGQGPEFLTYFQNEAQLEKSRLLSDRFSAERPKGSFSTLEIQRTEQGDSAMYLCASSAGQVNTEAFFGQGTRLTVV.